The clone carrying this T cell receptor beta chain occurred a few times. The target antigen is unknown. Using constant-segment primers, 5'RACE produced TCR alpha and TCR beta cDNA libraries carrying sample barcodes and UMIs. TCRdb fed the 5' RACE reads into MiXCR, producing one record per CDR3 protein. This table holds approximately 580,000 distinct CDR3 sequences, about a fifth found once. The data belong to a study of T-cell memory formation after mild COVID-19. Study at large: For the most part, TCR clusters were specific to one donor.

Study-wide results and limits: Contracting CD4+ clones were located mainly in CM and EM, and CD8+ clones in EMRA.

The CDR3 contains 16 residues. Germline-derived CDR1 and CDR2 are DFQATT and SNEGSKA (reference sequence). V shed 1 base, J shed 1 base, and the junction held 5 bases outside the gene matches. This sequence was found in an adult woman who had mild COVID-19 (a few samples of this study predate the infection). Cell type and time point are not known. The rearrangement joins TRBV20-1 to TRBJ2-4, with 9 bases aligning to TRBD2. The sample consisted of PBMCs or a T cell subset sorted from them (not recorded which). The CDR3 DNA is TGCAGTGCTAGAGCGGCGGGGGGGCTGGCCAAAAACATTCAGTACTTC. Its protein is CSARAAGGLAKNIQYF.